A single sample is the source of the 25 T cell receptor beta chains below, sequenced in a study of T cell repertoires in cytomegalovirus infection. TCRdb re-called the reads through MiXCR, storing one row per CDR3 protein. The sample lists approximately 250,000 distinct CDR3 sequences, 9.1% seen once, with over 13% in the top ten. Sequences were obtained from PBMCs. These TCRs come from a human donor in good health (CMV status not recorded). Some clones in this sample may be carry-over from other donors' samples.

The chain joins TRBV20-1 to TRBJ2-3; no definite D call. In germline, CDR1 is DFQATT, CDR2 SNEGSKA (reference sequence). CDR3 length: 12 amino acids. V was trimmed by 4 bases and J by 3 bases, leaving 8 bases between them. CDR3 in amino acids: CSAKYGTDTQYF. CDR3 DNA: TGCAGTGCTAAGTATGGAACAGATACGCAGTATTTT.

V and J are TRBV28 and TRBJ1-2, with D possibly matching TRBD1 (5 bases). Trimming pared 6 bases from V and 6 bases from J, leaving 11 bases between. The CDR3 runs to 12 residues. CDR1 is MDHEN and CDR2 is SYDVKM in the germline V gene. In DNA, the CDR3 is TGTGCCAGCAGAACAGGAGGGAATGGCTACACCTTC. Its protein is CASRTGGNGYTF.

In this sample, this clonotype turned up many times. The rearrangement links TRBV19 to TRBJ1-4; D unclear. The CDR3 loop spans 11 amino acids. The germline V and J ends were trimmed by 7 bases and 7 bases, with 7 bases remaining between them. Germline-derived CDR1 and CDR2 are LNHDA and SQIVND (reference sequence). CDR3 sequence: CASMAFEKLFF. CDR3 nucleotides: TGTGCCAGTATGGCATTTGAAAAACTGTTTTTT.

Comment on this clonotype: A much larger clone is a single base away; this may be a read error. The conserved phenylalanine or tryptophan is not found at the CDR3 terminus, so this likely reflects a read error. This chain links TRBV7-2 with TRBJ2-1; no clear D gene. Trimming shortened V by 1 base and J by 6 bases, and 7 bases separated the two germline ends. The CDR3 has 13 residues. CDR1 is SGHTA and CDR2 is FQGNSA in the germline V gene. CDR3 bases: TGTGCCAGCAGCTTAGGTTTTCCCAATGAGCAGTTCCTC. Translated, it gives CASSLGFPNEQFL.

This clonotype was counted ten times or more. The chain couples TRBV12-3 or TRBV12-4 to TRBJ1-1; D is unclear. The CDR3 totals 13 residues. V was trimmed by 3 bases and J by 1 base, leaving 6 bases between them. The CDR3 sequence: CASSFPGNTEAFF. The CDR3 DNA follows: TGTGCCAGCAGTTTTCCTGGGAACACTGAAGCTTTCTTT.

This clonotype was detected only a few times. V is TRBV2 and J is TRBJ2-6, with 9 bases that match TRBD2. The CDR3 is 16 amino acids. Germline V lookup: CDR1 SNHLY, CDR2 FYNNEI. Unmatched junction bases numbered 2, after V lost 4 bases and J lost 1 base. This CDR3 reads CASSVSGGSGANVLTF. The CDR3 DNA reads TGTGCCAGCAGTGTTAGCGGGGGTTCTGGGGCCAACGTCCTGACTTTC.

There are many counts of this clonotype. The chain couples TRBV7-6 to TRBJ2-3, with a weak D call TRBD2 (6 bases). Germline V gene data show CDR1 as SGHVS and CDR2 as FNYEAQ. The V and J ends lost 5 bases and 9 bases respectively, with 15 bases between them. The CDR3 covers 13 residues. The CDR3 bases are TGTGCCAGCAGCCGCCCACCTGGGGGGACGCAGTATTTT. Translating it yields CASSRPPGGTQYF.

The chain uses TRBV30 and TRBJ2-1; D possibly matches TRBD1 or TRBD2 (5 bases each). CDR1 GTSNPN and CDR2 SVGIG come from the germline V gene (reference sequence). Trimming pared 0 bases from V and 9 bases from J, leaving 21 bases between. The CDR3 covers 16 residues. CDR3 region: CAWSVLRGTGPIEQFF. The CDR3 DNA sequence: TGTGCCTGGAGTGTATTACGGGGTACAGGACCTATTGAGCAGTTCTTC.

This clonotype was found a few times. The chain couples TRBV29-1 to TRBJ2-5, with 8 bases that match TRBD1. This CDR3 region has 14 residues. The J segment lost 0 bases and the V segment lost 7 bases, leaving 7 bases of the junction unmatched. Germline V gene lookup returns CDR1 SQVTM and CDR2 ANQGSEA. CDR3 sequence (DNA): TGCAGCGCCAGACAGGGGTCGTACCAAGAGACCCAGTACTTC. It codes for CSARQGSYQETQYF. The variable domain in full, completed from reference TRBV29-1 and TRBJ2-5, reads SAVISQKPSRDICQRGTSLTIQCQVDSQVTMMFWYRQQPGQSLTLIATANQGSEATYESGFVIDKFPISRPNLTFSTLTVSNMSPEDSSIYLCSARQGSYQETQYFGPGTRLLVL.

In its sample, this clonotype was seen a few times. V gene TRBV19 combines with J gene TRBJ2-1, with 9 bases matching TRBD1. Germline values: CDR1 LNHDA, CDR2 SQIVND (reference sequence). With 6 bases clipped from V and 5 bases from J, the junction kept 8 bases outside the gene matches. The CDR3 sequence is 15 residues long. The CDR3 DNA is TGTGCCAGTAGGACTACAGGGGGCGCCCACAATGAGCAGTTCTTC. Its translation is CASRTTGGAHNEQFF.

Ten or more counts support this clonotype. The chain is built from TRBV12-3 or TRBV12-4 and TRBJ2-2; no firm D call. The CDR3 loop spans 16 amino acids. V dropped 7 bases and J dropped 1 base, with 16 bases sitting between them. The CDR3 nucleotides read TGTGCCAGCAACCCCGGAAGACTCGGGAACACCGGGGAGCTGTTTTTT. It specifies CASNPGRLGNTGELFF.

This clonotype was counted ten times or more. The chain joins TRBV11-2 to TRBJ2-7, with D maybe TRBD2 (5 bases). Germline V gene data show CDR1 as SGHAT and CDR2 as FQNNGV. Deletions cut 5 bases from V and 0 bases from J, with 20 bases between. The CDR3 loop spans 17 amino acids. The CDR3 sequence: CASSRTQSGSSSYEQYF. The CDR3 nucleotides are TGTGCCAGCAGCCGTACCCAAAGCGGATCTAGCTCCTACGAGCAGTACTTC.

The table lists this clonotype with many counts. V is TRBV20-1 and J is TRBJ1-5, with TRBD1 identical over 11 bases. Per germline, CDR1 DFQATT and CDR2 SNEGSKA (reference sequence). V shed 6 bases, J shed 11 bases, and the junction held 12 bases outside the gene matches. The CDR3 is made up of 14 amino acids. The CDR3 DNA is TGCAGTGCCACGGGGACAGGGGGGCAATCGGCCCAGCATTTT. This gives the protein CSATGTGGQSAQHF.

This clonotype has a count of ten or more. The rearrangement links TRBV28 to TRBJ2-1; D gene uncertain. This CDR3 is 17 amino acids long. The ends were cut back, 5 bases at V and 3 bases at J, with 20 bases in the middle. The germline V gene has CDR1 MDHEN and CDR2 SYDVKM. This chain's CDR3 is CASSPSGIQAFYNEQFF. The CDR3 DNA reads as TGTGCCAGCAGTCCCTCTGGGATCCAGGCTTTCTACAATGAGCAGTTCTTC.

This clonotype came up a few times. This chain joins TRBV20-1 and TRBJ2-1; D perhaps matches TRBD1 (6 bases). The V and J ends lost 6 bases and 5 bases respectively, with 11 bases between them. This CDR3 is 12 amino acids long. Germline CDR1 DFQATT, CDR2 SNEGSKA (reference sequence). The chain's CDR3 is CSARGQNNEQFF. CDR3 in DNA: TGCAGTGCCAGGGGACAAAACAATGAGCAGTTCTTC.

The CDR3 is CSASGRTGYGYTF. The CDR3 DNA reads as TGCAGTGCTAGTGGGCGGACAGGCTATGGCTACACCTTC. J is TRBJ1-2 and V is TRBV20-1; 7 bases map to TRBD1. The CDR3 spans 13 residues. Germline V gene data show CDR1 as DFQATT and CDR2 as SNEGSKA (reference sequence). J gave up 4 bases and V 3 bases, and 5 bases lay outside the gene matches.

This clonotype was recorded at least ten times. This rearrangement joins TRBV20-1 to TRBJ2-5; 11 bases map to TRBD2. CDR1 is DFQATT and CDR2 is SNEGSKA in the germline V gene (reference sequence). With 2 bases clipped from V and 4 bases from J, the junction kept 9 bases outside the gene matches. This CDR3 spans 16 amino acids. This chain's CDR3 is CSARLSGGAGGETQYF. DNA of the CDR3: TGCAGTGCTAGACTTAGCGGGGGGGCCGGAGGAGAGACCCAGTACTTC.

This clonotype has ten or more counts. The rearrangement uses TRBV7-8 and TRBJ1-1, with D maybe TRBD1 (5 bases). The CDR3 contains 15 residues. Per the germline V gene, CDR1 is SGHVS and CDR2 is FQNEAQ. Deletions cut 4 bases from V and 1 base from J, with 13 bases between. The CDR3 loop is CASSSVGTRNTEAFF. The CDR3 DNA reads as TGTGCCAGCAGCTCAGTGGGGACTCGGAACACTGAAGCTTTCTTT. The full variable domain, its missing parts supplied by reference TRBV7-8 and TRBJ1-1, is GAGVSQSPRYKVAKRGQDVALRCDPISGHVSLFWYQQALGQGPEFLTYFQNEAQLDKSGLPSDRFFAERPEGSVSTLKIQRTQQEDSAVYLCASSSVGTRNTEAFFGQGTRLTVV.

This clonotype was found many times. The chain is built from TRBV5-1 and TRBJ2-7; possible D gene TRBD1, 5 bases. The V gene lost 0 bases and the J gene lost 6 bases, with 13 bases spanning the gap. The CDR3 consists of 14 residues. Germline CDR1 reads SGHRS; CDR2 reads YFSETQ. Here the CDR3 DNA reads TGCGCCAGCAGCTTGGGACAGCCTCTGGGCGAGCAGTACTTC. As protein: CASSLGQPLGEQYF.

This clonotype has just a few counts. The J gene is TRBJ1-5, the V gene TRBV6-2 or TRBV6-3; D may be TRBD1 (5 bases). Germline V gives CDR1 MNHEY, CDR2 SVGEGT. Trimming cost V 5 bases and J 3 bases, with 14 bases left between them. This CDR3 is built from 15 residues. This chain's CDR3 is CASSRPGTPNQPQHF. The DNA for the CDR3 is TGTGCCAGCAGTCGCCCCGGGACCCCCAATCAGCCCCAGCATTTT.

This clonotype was recorded many times. The chain combines TRBV7-2 with TRBJ2-1, with TRBD2 matching over 14 bases. The J segment lost 8 bases and the V segment lost 4 bases, leaving 7 bases of the junction unmatched. The germline gives CDR1 SGHTA, CDR2 FQGNSA. The CDR3 spans 16 residues. The CDR3 region is CASSWSRLAGGYEQFF. CDR3 DNA sequence: TGTGCCAGCAGCTGGTCCCGACTAGCGGGGGGGTATGAGCAGTTCTTC. The whole variable domain, filled in from reference TRBV7-2 and TRBJ2-1, reads GAGVSQSPSNKVTEKGKDVELRCDPISGHTALYWYRQSLGQGLEFLIYFQGNSAPDKSGLPSDRFSAERTGGSVSTLTIQRTQQEDSAVYLCASSWSRLAGGYEQFFGPGTRLTVL.

V is TRBV14 and J is TRBJ2-7; tentatively, D is TRBD1 or TRBD2 (5 bases each). Trimming left V 8 bases short and J 0 bases short, with 11 bases between. This CDR3 is 13 amino acids long. CDR1 is SGHDN, CDR2 FVKESK, per germline. CDR3: CASSMGTSYEQYF. CDR3 nucleotide sequence: TGTGCCAGCTCAATGGGGACCTCCTACGAGCAGTACTTC.

The chain joins TRBV28 to TRBJ2-1; maybe TRBD2 (7 bases). Germline V CDR1 and CDR2: MDHEN, SYDVKM. The length of the CDR3 is 13 residues. Trimming left V 11 bases short and J 7 bases short, with 18 bases between. CDR3 in DNA: TGTGCCGGCTCGGGGGGCTGGAAAAATGAGCAGTTCTTC. This translates into CAGSGGWKNEQFF.

This clonotype showed up many times. Here the CDR3 DNA reads TGTGCCAGCAGCTTAGGGGGGCTAACTGAAGCTTTCTTT. This sequence encodes CASSLGGLTEAFF. This chain connects TRBV7-2 to TRBJ1-1; D may be TRBD1 (6 bases). The CDR3 covers 13 residues. Germline CDR1 and CDR2: SGHTA and FQGNSA. V was shortened by 1 base and J by 5 bases, with 8 bases between the two germline ends.

This clonotype was seen many times. J is TRBJ2-3 and V is TRBV27, with D maybe TRBD2 (6 bases). CDR1 MNHEY and CDR2 SMNVEV come from the germline V gene (reference sequence). Trimming shortened V by 7 bases and J by 2 bases, and 16 bases separated the two germline ends. The CDR3 extends over 15 amino acids. CDR3 nucleotide sequence: TGTGCCAGCACCCGAGGAGGGGTGACCACAGATACGCAGTATTTT. The encoded protein is CASTRGGVTTDTQYF.